The clone carrying this T cell receptor beta chain appeared a single time. CDR1 is SGHKS, CDR2 YYEKEE, per germline (reference sequence). Trimming shortened V by 4 bases and J by 6 bases, and 11 bases separated the two germline ends. The CDR3 contains 12 residues. The record originates from a study of blood T cell repertoires in COVID-19. Study-wide context: From the United States, Italy and Spain came samples of acute and convalescent COVID-19. Nucleic acid was either cDNA or gDNA, and it came from T cells, B-cell-depleted T cells, or PBMCs.

Under the authors' procedure: Amplification with reference gene primers provided the estimates of nucleated cell counts. Profiling relied on immunoSEQ multiplex PCR, and the TCRdb table lists in-frame clones only, not all of them. V and J calls and clone size are given by that table; D and trimming were obtained from the DNA. The table includes some 300,000 clones, around nine tenths detected once. Input material: peripheral blood. The chain uses TRBV5-5 and TRBJ2-7, with a weak D call TRBD1 (6 bases). The source of this sequence is a man between 65 and 85 years old with acute or convalescent COVID-19. The CDR3 loop reads CASSHYRAEQYF. CDR3 nucleotides: TGTGCCAGCAGCCACTACAGGGCCGAGCAGTACTTC.